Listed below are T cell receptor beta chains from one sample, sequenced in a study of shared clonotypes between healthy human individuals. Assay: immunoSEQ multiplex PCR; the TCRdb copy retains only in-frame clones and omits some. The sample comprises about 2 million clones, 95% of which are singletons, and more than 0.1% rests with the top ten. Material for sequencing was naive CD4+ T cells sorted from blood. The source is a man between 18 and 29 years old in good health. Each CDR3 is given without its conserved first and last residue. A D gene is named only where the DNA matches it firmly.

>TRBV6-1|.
ASSEGPSGNTIY
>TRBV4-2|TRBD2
ASILAGAGPDTQY
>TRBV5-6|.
ATRWGDNSPLH
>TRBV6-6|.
ASGTPNTGELF
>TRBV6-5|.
ASSYSLQNSPLH
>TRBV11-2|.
ASSLGFQGEQY
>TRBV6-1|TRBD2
ASSESLAGTDTQY
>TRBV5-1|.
ASSFETDTQY
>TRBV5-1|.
ASSLADGVETQY
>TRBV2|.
ATRRQSGTQY
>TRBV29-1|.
SVDRGEHGYT
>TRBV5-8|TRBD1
ASSPGQGAQPQH
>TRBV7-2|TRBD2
ASSGPQGGGKTQY
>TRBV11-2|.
ASKAQVSYEQY
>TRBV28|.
ASSIWGGTALDNEQF
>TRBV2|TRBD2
ASRGTSGFTDTQY
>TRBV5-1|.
ASSPNTGPPNSPLH